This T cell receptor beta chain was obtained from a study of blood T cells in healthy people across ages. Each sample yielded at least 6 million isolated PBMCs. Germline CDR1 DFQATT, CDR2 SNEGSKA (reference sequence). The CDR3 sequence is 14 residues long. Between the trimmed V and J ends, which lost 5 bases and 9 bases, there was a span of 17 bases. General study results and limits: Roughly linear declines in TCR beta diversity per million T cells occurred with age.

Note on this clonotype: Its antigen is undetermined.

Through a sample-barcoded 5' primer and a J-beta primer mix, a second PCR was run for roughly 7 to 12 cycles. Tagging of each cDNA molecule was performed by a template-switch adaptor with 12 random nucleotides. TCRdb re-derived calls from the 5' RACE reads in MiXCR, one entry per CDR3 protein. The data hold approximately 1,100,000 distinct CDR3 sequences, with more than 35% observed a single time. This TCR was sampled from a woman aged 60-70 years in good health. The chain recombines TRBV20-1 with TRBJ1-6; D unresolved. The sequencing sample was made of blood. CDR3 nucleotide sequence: TGCAGTGCTGCCGGGGAAACGGAATCTTCACCCCTCCACTTT. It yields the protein CSAAGETESSPLHF.